This T cell receptor beta chain was observed in a study of regulatory and conventional T cells in RAG deficiency. The CDR3 loop spans 13 amino acids. Between the trimmed V and J ends, which lost 2 bases and 4 bases, there was a span of 5 bases. Germline V lookup: CDR1 MGHDK, CDR2 SYGVNS. Repertoires were generated with immunoSEQ multiplex PCR, while TCRdb's copy carries only in-frame clones and drops some. Here the sample spans around 30,000 clones, about 87% being singletons. These same records also appear under a second study, on regulatory T cells. Per that paper: Primers: 52 TRBV forward and 13 TRBJ reverse.

This clonotype was obtained from a human donor in good health. Source material: CD8+ T cells sorted from blood. V and J are TRBV25-1 and TRBJ2-2; D call uncertain. The CDR3 loop is CASSETFTGELFF. Here the CDR3 DNA reads TGTGCCAGCAGTGAAACATTCACCGGGGAGCTGTTTTTT.